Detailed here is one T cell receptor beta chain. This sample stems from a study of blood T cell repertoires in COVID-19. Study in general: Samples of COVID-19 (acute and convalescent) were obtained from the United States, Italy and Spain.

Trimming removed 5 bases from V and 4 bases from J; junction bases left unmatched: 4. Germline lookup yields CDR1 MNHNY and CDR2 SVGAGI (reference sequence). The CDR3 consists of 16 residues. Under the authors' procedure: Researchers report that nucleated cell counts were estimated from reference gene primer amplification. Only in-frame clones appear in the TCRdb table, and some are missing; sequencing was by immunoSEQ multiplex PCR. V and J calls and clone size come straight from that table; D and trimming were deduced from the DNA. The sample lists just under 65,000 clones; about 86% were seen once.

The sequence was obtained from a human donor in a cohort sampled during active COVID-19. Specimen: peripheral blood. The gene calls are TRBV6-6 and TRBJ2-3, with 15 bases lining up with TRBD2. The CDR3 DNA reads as TGTGCCAGCAGTCACAGGACTAGCGGGGGGGCAGATACGCAGTATTTT. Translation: CASSHRTSGGADTQYF.